This is a list of T cell receptor beta chains from one sample in a study of naive and memory T cell subsets. A single record per CDR3 protein comes from TCRdb applying MiXCR to the UMI-ligation and nested PCR reads. The profile covers under 25,000 distinct CDR3 sequences, with approximately 5.7% appearing a single time and under 7.5% taken by the ten largest. Sequenced here: skin, sampled from a tuberculin skin test site. The receptors were sampled from an adult in good health. CDR3s include the opening cysteine and the closing phenylalanine or tryptophan. The order of the fields is D gene, J gene, clone size, V gene, CDR3 protein, CDR3 DNA. The D gene is left open where the match is weak. Clone size appears in some rows only: once, few, many, or a class for an expanded clone.

D: NA
J: TRBJ2-3
size: many
V: TRBV7-2
CDR3: CASSLGADTQYF
DNA: TGTGCCAGCAGCTTAGGTGCAGATACGCAGTATTTT

D: TRBD1
J: TRBJ2-7
size: many
V: TRBV27
CDR3: CASSFRGPDEQYF
DNA: TGTGCCAGCAGTTTCAGGGGGCCCGACGAGCAGTACTTC

D: NA
J: TRBJ2-1
size: many
V: TRBV7-2
CDR3: CASSWGRGRDEQFF
DNA: TGTGCCAGCAGCTGGGGCAGGGGCAGGGATGAGCAGTTCTTC

D: NA
J: TRBJ2-2
size: NA
V: TRBV19
CDR3: CASSIDRGLSSTGELFF
DNA: TGTGCCAGTAGTATAGACAGGGGACTCAGTTCCACCGGGGAGCTGTTTTTT

D: TRBD1
J: TRBJ1-1
size: NA
V: TRBV5-1
CDR3: CASTTEPTGMNTEAFF
DNA: TGCGCCAGCACCACAGAACCGACAGGGATGAACACTGAAGCTTTCTTT

D: TRBD1
J: TRBJ2-1
size: NA
V: TRBV19
CDR3: CASSIDGTGCGEQFF
DNA: TGTGCCAGTAGTATAGACGGGACAGGGTGTGGTGAGCAGTTCTTC

D: TRBD2
J: TRBJ2-3
size: many
V: TRBV3-1
CDR3: CASSGASGRRGDTQYF
DNA: TGTGCCAGCAGCGGGGCTAGCGGGAGGAGGGGAGATACGCAGTATTTT

D: NA
J: TRBJ2-7
size: many
V: TRBV15
CDR3: CATSRDGTNSYEQYF
DNA: TGTGCCACCAGCAGAGATGGGACCAACTCCTACGAGCAGTACTTC

D: NA
J: TRBJ2-2
size: many
V: TRBV14
CDR3: CASTVTGGTGELFF
DNA: TGTGCCAGCACCGTAACTGGGGGGACCGGGGAGCTGTTTTTT

D: TRBD2
J: TRBJ2-3
size: many
V: TRBV7-2
CDR3: CASSPSGDTQYF
DNA: TGTGCCAGCAGTCCTAGCGGAGATACGCAGTATTTT

D: NA
J: TRBJ2-7
size: many
V: TRBV30
CDR3: CAWSVLEFGEQYF
DNA: TGTGCCTGGAGTGTACTAGAATTCGGCGAGCAGTACTTC

D: TRBD1
J: TRBJ2-2
size: many
V: TRBV7-9
CDR3: CASSLPWAGQGAGELFF
DNA: TGTGCCAGCAGCCTTCCCTGGGCCGGACAGGGGGCCGGGGAGCTGTTTTTT

D: NA
J: TRBJ1-1
size: many
V: TRBV7-3
CDR3: CASSIQPQNTEAFF
DNA: TGTGCCAGCAGCATACAGCCTCAGAACACTGAAGCTTTCTTT

D: TRBD1
J: TRBJ1-1
size: NA
V: TRBV30
CDR3: CACSWDRGRRLNTEAFF
DNA: TGTGCCTGCTCGTGGGACAGGGGGCGACGTTTGAACACTGAAGCTTTCTTT

D: TRBD1
J: TRBJ2-7
size: many
V: TRBV12-3/TRBV12-4
CDR3: CASSSRTGLPYEQYF
DNA: TGTGCCAGCAGTTCCCGGACAGGGCTTCCCTACGAGCAGTACTTC

D: TRBD1
J: TRBJ1-1
size: few
V: TRBV6-6
CDR3: CASSYNEYLRQGGLNTEAFF
DNA: TGTGCCAGCAGTTACAATGAATATCTTCGACAGGGCGGGTTGAACACTGAAGCTTTCTTT

D: NA
J: TRBJ1-4
size: NA
V: TRBV6-5
CDR3: CASSPPGTRTNEKLFF
DNA: TGTGCCAGCAGTCCCCCCGGGACAAGAACTAATGAAAAACTGTTTTTT

D: NA
J: TRBJ2-1
size: many
V: TRBV27
CDR3: CASSSGPTGFNEQFF
DNA: TGTGCCAGCAGTTCTGGTCCTACGGGCTTTAATGAGCAGTTCTTC

D: NA
J: TRBJ1-4
size: NA
V: TRBV19
CDR3: CASSIARINEKLFF
DNA: TGTGCCAGTAGTATAGCACGGATTAATGAAAAACTGTTTTTT